This TCR beta chain was sequenced for a study of shared clonotypes between healthy human individuals. Study outcomes and limitations: What limited the represented genetic and exposure-history diversity was the small number of donors.

Profiling relied on immunoSEQ multiplex PCR, and the TCRdb table lists in-frame clones only, not all of them. The table has over 400,000 clones, 65% to 85% seen once. With respect to this clone: The antigen is unknown. Given a far larger clone just one base away, this is likely a sequencing read error.

The germline CDR1 and CDR2 sequences are SNHLY and FYNNEI. The CDR3 spans 16 residues. The sequenced sample consisted of PBMCs. The TCR was taken from a middle-aged woman in good health. Some clones in this sample may be carry-over from other donors' samples. The rearrangement uses TRBV2 and TRBJ2-2; D may correspond to TRBD1 or TRBD2 (6 bases each). CDR3 nucleotides: TGTGCCAGCAGTGATCGGGCATATGGGGACACCGGGGGGCTGTTTTTT. Residues: CASSDRAYGDTGGLFF.